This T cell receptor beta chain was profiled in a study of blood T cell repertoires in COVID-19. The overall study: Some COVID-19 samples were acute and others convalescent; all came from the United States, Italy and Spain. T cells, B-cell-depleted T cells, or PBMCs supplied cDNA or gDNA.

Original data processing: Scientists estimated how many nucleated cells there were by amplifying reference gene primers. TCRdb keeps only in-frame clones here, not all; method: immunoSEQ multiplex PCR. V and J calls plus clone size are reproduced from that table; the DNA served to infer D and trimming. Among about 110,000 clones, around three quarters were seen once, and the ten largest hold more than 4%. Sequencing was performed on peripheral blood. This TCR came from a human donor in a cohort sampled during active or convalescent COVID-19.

CDR3 sequence reads: CASSFQDMNSPLHF. The CDR3 DNA is TGCGCCAGCAGCTTCCAGGACATGAATTCACCCCTCCACTTT. The J gene is TRBJ1-6, the V gene TRBV5-1; weak D call: TRBD1 (5 bases). CDR3 length equals 14 residues. Germline V gene lookup returns CDR1 SGHRS and CDR2 YFSETQ. V shed 2 bases and J shed 7 bases, with 10 bases lying between them.